The sequence of this TCR beta chain was determined in a study of T-cell reconstitution after alpha-beta-depleted transplantation in children. The CDR3 runs to 19 residues. After removal of 0 bases from V and 1 base from J, the junction contained 11 bases not matched to a gene. Germline V lookup: CDR1 SGHNT, CDR2 YYREEE (reference sequence). The library targeted TCRbeta and was prepared with unique molecular identifiers. TCRdb re-called the PCR reads through MiXCR, storing one row per CDR3 protein. The sample records 350,000 to 400,000 distinct CDR3 sequences, around 20% being singletons. This clonotype has a handful of counts.

This sequence originates from a human donor who donated a stem cell graft to a child with acute myeloid leukemia. The sample consisted of PBMCs from the stem cell graft donor, taken from the stem cell graft. V gene TRBV5-4 combines with J gene TRBJ1-3; TRBD1 aligns across 9 bases. In DNA, the CDR3 is TGTGCCAGCAGCTTGGCTATCAGGACAGGGGCCAATTCTGGAAACACCATATATTTT. Its translation is CASSLAIRTGANSGNTIYF. Filled out from reference TRBV5-4 and TRBJ1-3, the complete variable domain reads ETGVTQSPTHLIKTRGQQVTLRCSSQSGHNTVSWYQQALGQGPQFIFQYYREEENGRGNFPPRFSGLQFPNYSSELNVNALELDDSALYLCASSLAIRTGANSGNTIYFGEGSWLTVV.